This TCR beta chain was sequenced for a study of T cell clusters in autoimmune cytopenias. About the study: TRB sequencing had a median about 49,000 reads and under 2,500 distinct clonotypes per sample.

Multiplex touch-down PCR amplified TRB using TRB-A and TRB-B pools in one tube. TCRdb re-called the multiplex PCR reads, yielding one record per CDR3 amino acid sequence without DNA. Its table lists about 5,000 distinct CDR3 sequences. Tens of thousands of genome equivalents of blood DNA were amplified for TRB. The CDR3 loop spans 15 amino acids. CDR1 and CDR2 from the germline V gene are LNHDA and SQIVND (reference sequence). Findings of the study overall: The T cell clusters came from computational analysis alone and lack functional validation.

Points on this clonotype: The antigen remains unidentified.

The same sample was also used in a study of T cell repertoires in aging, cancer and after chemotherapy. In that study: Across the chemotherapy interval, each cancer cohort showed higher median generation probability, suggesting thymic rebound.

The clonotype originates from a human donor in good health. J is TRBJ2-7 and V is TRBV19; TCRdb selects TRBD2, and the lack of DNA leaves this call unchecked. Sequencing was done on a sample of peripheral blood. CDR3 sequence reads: CASSRLAGGPYEQYF.